This TCR beta chain was documented in a study of response to subunit inactivated influenza vaccine. Study-level results: Authors suggested that a seasonal influenza vaccination recruits few new T cells each time.

J lost 6 bases, V lost 6 bases, and 5 bases had no gene match. Germline loops: CDR1 MGHDK, CDR2 SYGVNS. The CDR3 has 15 amino acids. Notes on this clonotype: Its target is unknown.

Each CDR3 protein gets one entry after TCRdb re-called the RT-PCR reads with MiXCR. This table has hundreds of thousands of distinct CDR3 sequences, 7.6% appearing once. The receptor was isolated from a man in his fifties or sixties who received an inactivated influenza vaccine. This rearrangement joins TRBV25-1 to TRBJ1-6, with 10 bases matching TRBD1. The sequenced sample was PBMCs from blood, obtained roughly 24 months after vaccination. As DNA, the CDR3 is TGTGCCAGCAGATTGGGGGACAGGGGTAATTCACCCCTCCACTTT. Translation: CASRLGDRGNSPLHF.